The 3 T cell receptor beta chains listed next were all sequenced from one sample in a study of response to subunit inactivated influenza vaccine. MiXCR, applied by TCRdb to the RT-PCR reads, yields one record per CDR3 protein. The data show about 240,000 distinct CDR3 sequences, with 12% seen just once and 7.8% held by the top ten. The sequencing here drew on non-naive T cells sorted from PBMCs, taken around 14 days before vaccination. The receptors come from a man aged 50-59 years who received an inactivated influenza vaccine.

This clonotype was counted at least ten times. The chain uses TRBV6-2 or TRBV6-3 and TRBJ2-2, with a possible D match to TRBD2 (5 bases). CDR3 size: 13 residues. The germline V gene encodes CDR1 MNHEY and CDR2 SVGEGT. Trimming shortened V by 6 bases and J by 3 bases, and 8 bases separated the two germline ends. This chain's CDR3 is CASSTSHTGELFF. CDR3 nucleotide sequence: TGTGCCAGCAGCACTAGTCACACCGGGGAGCTGTTTTTT.

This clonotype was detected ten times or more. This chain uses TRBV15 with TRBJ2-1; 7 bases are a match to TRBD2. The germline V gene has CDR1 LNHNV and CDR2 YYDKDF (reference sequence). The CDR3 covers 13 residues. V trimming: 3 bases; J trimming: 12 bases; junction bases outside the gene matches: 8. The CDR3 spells CATSSLGGSRQFF. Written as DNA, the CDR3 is TGTGCCACCAGCAGCCTGGGAGGGTCGAGGCAGTTCTTC.

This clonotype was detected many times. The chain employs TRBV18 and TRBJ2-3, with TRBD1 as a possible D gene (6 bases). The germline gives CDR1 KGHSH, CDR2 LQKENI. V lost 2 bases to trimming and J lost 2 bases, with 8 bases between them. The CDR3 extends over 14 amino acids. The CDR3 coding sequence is TGTGCCAGCTCACCAGACAGGTCCACAGATACGCAGTATTTT. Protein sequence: CASSPDRSTDTQYF.